This T cell receptor (beta chain) originates from a study of OX40 agonist ivuxolimab in advanced cancers. Turning to the study itself: The patients received agonistic anti-OX40 (CD134) antibody ivuxolimab. The patients received ivuxolimab by intravenous route every 2 weeks at 0.01 to 10 mg/kg. Findings and limits, study-wide: Determination of antigen specificity was not performed for the expanded peripheral T cells.

Germline CDR1 reads SNHLY; CDR2 reads FYNNEI. V lost 1 base, J lost 0 bases, and 7 bases lay in between. The CDR3 spans 15 residues. Clones were read by immunoSEQ multiplex PCR, and TCRdb kept only the in-frame ones, dropping some. This repertoire shows 55,000 to 80,000 clones, under 95% found once; its top ten account for about 5%. About this clone itself: Its matching antigen is unknown.

The sequence was obtained from an adult with an advanced solid tumor such as melanoma, head and neck, liver or kidney cancer. Sequencing was performed on CD4+ or CD8+ T cells sorted from blood, taken in a trial of the OX40 agonist ivuxolimab. The chain has TRBV2 and TRBJ2-4, with unresolved D. The CDR3 sequence is CASSEDFLAKNIQYF. CDR3 coding DNA: TGTGCCAGCAGTGAAGACTTCCTAGCCAAAAACATTCAGTACTTC.